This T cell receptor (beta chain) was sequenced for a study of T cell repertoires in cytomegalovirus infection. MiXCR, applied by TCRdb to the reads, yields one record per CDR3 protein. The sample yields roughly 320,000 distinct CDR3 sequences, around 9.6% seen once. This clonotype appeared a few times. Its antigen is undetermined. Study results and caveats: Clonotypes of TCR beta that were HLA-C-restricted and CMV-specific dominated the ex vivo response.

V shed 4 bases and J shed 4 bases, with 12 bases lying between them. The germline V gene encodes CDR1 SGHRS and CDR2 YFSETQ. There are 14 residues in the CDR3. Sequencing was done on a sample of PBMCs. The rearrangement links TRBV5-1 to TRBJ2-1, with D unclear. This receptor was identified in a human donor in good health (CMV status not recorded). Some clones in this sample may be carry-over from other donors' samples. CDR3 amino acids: CASSPRPSYNEQFF. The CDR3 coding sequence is TGCGCCAGCAGCCCCCGGCCCTCTTACAATGAGCAGTTCTTC.